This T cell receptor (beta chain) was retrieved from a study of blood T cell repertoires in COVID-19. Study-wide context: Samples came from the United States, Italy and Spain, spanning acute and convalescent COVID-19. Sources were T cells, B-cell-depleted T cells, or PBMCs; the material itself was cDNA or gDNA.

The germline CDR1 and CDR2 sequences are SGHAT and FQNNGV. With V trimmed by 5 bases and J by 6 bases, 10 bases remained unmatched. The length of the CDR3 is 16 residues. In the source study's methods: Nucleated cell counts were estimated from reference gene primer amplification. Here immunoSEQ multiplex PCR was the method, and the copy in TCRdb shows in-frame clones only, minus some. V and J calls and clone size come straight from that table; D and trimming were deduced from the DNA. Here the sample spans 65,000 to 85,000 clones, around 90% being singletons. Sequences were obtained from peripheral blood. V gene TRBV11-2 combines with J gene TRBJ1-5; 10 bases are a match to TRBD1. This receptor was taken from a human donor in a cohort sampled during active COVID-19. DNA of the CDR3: TGTGCCAGCAGCCCAGCGACAGGGGGCTTGGGTCAGCCCCAGCATTTT. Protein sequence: CASSPATGGLGQPQHF.